This is a list of T cell receptor beta chains from one sample in a study of blood T cells in healthy people across ages. TCRdb re-derived calls from the 5' RACE reads in MiXCR, one entry per CDR3 protein. The table shows roughly 800,000 distinct CDR3 sequences, with roughly 24% occurring only once. The sample also formed part of further work on T cells of mothers and their children.

Sequencing was performed on blood. The origin of the receptors is a boy between 10 and 17 years old in good health. The CDR3 runs from the conserved cysteine through the conserved F or W. D genes are given only for firm matches.

TRBV3-1	-	TRBJ2-7	15	CASSQDRTVSYEQYF
TRBV5-1	-	TRBJ2-5	15	CASSLAGAVAETQYF
TRBV2	TRBD2	TRBJ2-2	15	CAGSSGGAGTGELFF
TRBV12-3/TRBV12-4	-	TRBJ1-3	12	CACRVAGNTIYF
TRBV18	-	TRBJ2-5	14	CASSTGGQVKTQYF
TRBV12-3/TRBV12-4	-	TRBJ2-2	17	CASRPRSRGPHTGELFF
TRBV7-3	-	TRBJ2-2	16	CASSQSGMANTGELFF
TRBV2	TRBD2	TRBJ2-1	16	CASSGGRVGVFQAQFF
TRBV20-1	TRBD1	TRBJ1-4	15	CSARIPTGVIGKLFF
TRBV11-3	TRBD1	TRBJ1-1	15	CASSSGQGAYTEAFF
TRBV28	-	TRBJ2-7	15	CASSSSGQGVHEQYF
TRBV12-3/TRBV12-4	-	TRBJ2-3	17	CASSLASGTAGTDTQYF
TRBV5-1	TRBD2	TRBJ2-7	15	CASSLRTSGDREQYF
TRBV7-9	-	TRBJ1-2	15	CASSLEAPRVYGYTF
TRBV7-6	TRBD2	TRBJ2-5	14	CASSLRGLAETQYF
TRBV6-5	-	TRBJ2-5	14	CASSPPGALETQYF
TRBV7-9	-	TRBJ2-1	19	CASGLPTGIKASSYNEQFF
TRBV5-5	-	TRBJ2-1	15	CASSFTGQRENEQFF
TRBV5-1	TRBD1	TRBJ2-2	16	CASSQGQGAFTGELFF
TRBV4-2	-	-	13	CASSQDSRETQYF
TRBV5-1	TRBD1	TRBJ2-1	14	CASSRTQDRGEQFF
TRBV7-9	TRBD1	-	15	CASSFPGTGDYEQYF
TRBV7-7	TRBD1	TRBJ2-1	15	CASSVDRGPHNEQFF
TRBV24-1	-	TRBJ1-2	12	CATSEQGDGYTF
TRBV7-6	-	TRBJ2-3	17	CASSSLAGGGRADTQYF
TRBV30	-	TRBJ2-5	12	CAWIAGAGTQYF
TRBV5-5	-	TRBJ2-5	14	CASSSHRQEETQYF
TRBV5-1	TRBD2	TRBJ2-3	15	CASSPPGLAGVTRYF
TRBV7-3	TRBD2	TRBJ2-1	14	CASSPSGLANEQFF
TRBV20-1	-	TRBJ2-7	14	CSARDGASPYEQYF
TRBV2	TRBD1	TRBJ2-7	14	CASSADRGRYEQYF
TRBV7-2	TRBD2	TRBJ2-7	15	CASSLAGGVEAEQYF
TRBV28	-	TRBJ2-7	12	CASSIGSYEQYF
TRBV24-1	TRBD1	TRBJ1-2	16	CATSDGGQGAYYGYTF
TRBV10-2	-	TRBJ2-3	16	CASSESPAWSTDTQYF
TRBV7-2	-	-	13	CASSLYIGGQQFF
TRBV12-3/TRBV12-4	-	TRBJ1-1	13	CASSFGGITEAFF
TRBV20-1	-	TRBJ1-2	11	CSAYGGYGYTF
TRBV3-1	-	TRBJ1-2	15	CASSYSRPANYGYTF
TRBV3-1	-	TRBJ2-7	14	CASSQDRLMREQYF
TRBV24-1	-	TRBJ2-1	13	CATSSTGFNEQFF
TRBV9	-	TRBJ2-4	17	CASSSRPDSGAKNIQYF
TRBV5-1	TRBD1	TRBJ1-1	14	CASSSGTGGTEAFF
TRBV12-3/TRBV12-4	-	TRBJ2-7	14	CASRVGGQRREQYF
TRBV12-3/TRBV12-4	-	TRBJ2-5	12	CASTGAQETQYF
TRBV3-1	-	TRBJ2-2	15	CASSQGPGVPGELFF
TRBV12-3/TRBV12-4	-	TRBJ2-4	13	CASLQTDKNIQYF
TRBV5-1	-	TRBJ2-1	17	CASSGNFGGENYNEQFF
TRBV28	-	TRBJ1-4	14	CASSPYGTNEKLFF
TRBV3-1	-	TRBJ1-4	14	CASSQAGSTEKLFF
TRBV6-2/TRBV6-3	TRBD1	TRBJ1-5	17	CASSYSDRGPLNQPQHF
TRBV10-3	-	TRBJ1-1	15	CAISESRGLNTEAFF
TRBV29-1	-	-	13	CSVVGGEAYEQYF
TRBV21-1	-	TRBJ2-4	18	CASSLLVGGQSTKNIQYF
TRBV14	TRBD2	TRBJ2-1	16	CASSQVAGGHRHEQFF
TRBV20-1	-	TRBJ2-2	14	CSAEGPSNTGELFF
TRBV20-1	TRBD1	TRBJ2-3	15	CSAGSGTDSTDTQYF
TRBV7-6	-	TRBJ1-3	15	CASSSGSDGGGTIYF
TRBV6-2/TRBV6-3	-	TRBJ2-6	16	CASSQGGLLRANVLTF